The sequence of this T cell receptor beta chain was determined in a study of blood T cell repertoires in COVID-19. The overall study: Samples came from the United States, Italy and Spain, spanning acute and convalescent COVID-19.

The V gene's germline CDR1 is SGHTA and CDR2 FQGNSA. The V gene end was trimmed by 5 bases and the J gene end by 2 bases; junction bases not matched to a gene: 12. CDR3 length equals 17 residues. Clones were sequenced by immunoSEQ multiplex PCR, and TCRdb holds only the in-frame ones, with some missing. In the table there are 300,000 or so clones, 90% of which are singletons. This chain links TRBV7-2 with TRBJ2-7; the match to TRBD2 covers 10 bases. Material for sequencing was PBMCs or T cells enriched from blood (not recorded which). The receptor comes from a woman aged 30 to 39 who had recovered from COVID-19. Here the CDR3 reads CASSLSLTTSGAYEQYF. CDR3 in DNA: TGTGCCAGCAGCCTTAGTCTTACAACTAGCGGGGCCTACGAGCAGTACTTC.